This T cell receptor beta chain was profiled in a study of cytomegalovirus exposure and HLA in healthy donors. On the study more broadly: The same platform was used for the 110 or so validation repertoires and the approximately 670 first-cohort repertoires, a later analysis reported. Study-level findings and limits: Some TCR beta chains (164 of them) were listed as cytomegalovirus-associated.

CDR1 and CDR2 (germline): SGHRS, YFSETQ. V trimming: 6 bases; J trimming: 3 bases; junction bases outside the gene matches: 11. The CDR3 covers 15 residues. The protocol was immunoSEQ multiplex PCR, while the TCRdb copy is restricted to in-frame clones and leaves out a portion. The sample has 97,000 or so clones; around 88% are singletons. Note on this clone: The antigen remains unidentified.

The donors were part of the roughly 120-subject validation cohort, which stood apart from the approximately 700-subject first cohort. The chain combines TRBV5-1 with TRBJ2-7, with TRBD2 identical over 8 bases. The TCR sequence derives from a woman in her twenties or thirties in good health and CMV-seronegative. The sample consisted of PBMCs. The CDR3 DNA sequence: TGCGCCAGCACCGTAGGGGCGGGAGGTTTCTACGAGCAGTACTTC. Protein: CASTVGAGGFYEQYF.